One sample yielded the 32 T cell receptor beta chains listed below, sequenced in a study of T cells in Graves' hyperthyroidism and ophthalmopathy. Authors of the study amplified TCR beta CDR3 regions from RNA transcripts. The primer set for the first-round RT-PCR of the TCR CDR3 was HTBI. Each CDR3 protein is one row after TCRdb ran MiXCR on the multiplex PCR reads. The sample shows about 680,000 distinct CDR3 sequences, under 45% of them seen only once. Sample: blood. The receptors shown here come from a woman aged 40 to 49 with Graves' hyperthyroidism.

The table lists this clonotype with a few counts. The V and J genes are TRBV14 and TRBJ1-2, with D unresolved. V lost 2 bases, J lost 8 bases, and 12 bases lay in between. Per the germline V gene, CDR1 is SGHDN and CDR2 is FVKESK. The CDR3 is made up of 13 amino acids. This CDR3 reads CASSQLSSRGYTF. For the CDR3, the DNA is TGTGCCAGCAGCCAACTCTCATCCCGGGGCTACACCTTC.

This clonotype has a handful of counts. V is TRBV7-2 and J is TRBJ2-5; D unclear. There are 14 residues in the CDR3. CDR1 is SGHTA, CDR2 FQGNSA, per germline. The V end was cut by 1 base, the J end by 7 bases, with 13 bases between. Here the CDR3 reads CASSLVRGPGTQYF. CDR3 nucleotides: TGTGCCAGCAGCTTAGTTCGCGGCCCGGGGACCCAGTACTTC.

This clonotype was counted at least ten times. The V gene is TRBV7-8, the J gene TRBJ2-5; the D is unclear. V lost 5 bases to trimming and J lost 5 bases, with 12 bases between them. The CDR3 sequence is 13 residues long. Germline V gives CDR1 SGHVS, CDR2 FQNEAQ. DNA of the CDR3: TGTGCCAGCAGCACCAGCACTCACGAGACCCAGTACTTC. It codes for CASSTSTHETQYF.

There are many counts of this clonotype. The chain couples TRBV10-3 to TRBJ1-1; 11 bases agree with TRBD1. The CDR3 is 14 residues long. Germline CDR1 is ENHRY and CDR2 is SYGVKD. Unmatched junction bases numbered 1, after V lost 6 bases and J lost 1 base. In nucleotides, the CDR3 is TGTGCCATCAGGGGGACAGGGGGGAACACTGAAGCTTTCTTT. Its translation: CAIRGTGGNTEAFF.

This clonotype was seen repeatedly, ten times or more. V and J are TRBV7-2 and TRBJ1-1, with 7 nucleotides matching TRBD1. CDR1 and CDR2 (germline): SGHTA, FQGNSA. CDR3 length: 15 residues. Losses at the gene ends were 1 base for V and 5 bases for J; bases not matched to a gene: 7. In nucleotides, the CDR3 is TGTGCCAGCAGCTTAGGACAGGGAGTGGGGACTGAAGCTTTCTTT. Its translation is CASSLGQGVGTEAFF.

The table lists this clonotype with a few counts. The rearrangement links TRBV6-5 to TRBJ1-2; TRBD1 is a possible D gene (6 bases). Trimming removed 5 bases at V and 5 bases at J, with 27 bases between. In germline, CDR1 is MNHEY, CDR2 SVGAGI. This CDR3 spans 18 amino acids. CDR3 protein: CASSEPPDSFRGLYGYTF. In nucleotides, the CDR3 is TGTGCCAGCAGTGAACCGCCGGACAGCTTTAGGGGCCTGTATGGCTACACCTTC.

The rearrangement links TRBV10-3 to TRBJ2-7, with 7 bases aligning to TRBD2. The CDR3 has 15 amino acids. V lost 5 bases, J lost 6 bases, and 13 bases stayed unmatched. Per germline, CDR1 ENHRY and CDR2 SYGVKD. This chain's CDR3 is CAISYGGGRNREQYF. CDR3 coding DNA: TGTGCCATCAGTTACGGAGGCGGGAGAAACCGCGAGCAGTACTTC.

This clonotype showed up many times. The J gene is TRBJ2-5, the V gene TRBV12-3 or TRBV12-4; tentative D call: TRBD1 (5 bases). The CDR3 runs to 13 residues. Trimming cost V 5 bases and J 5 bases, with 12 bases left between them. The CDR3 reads CASSASRAETQYF. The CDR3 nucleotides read TGTGCCAGCAGTGCCTCCAGGGCGGAGACCCAGTACTTC.

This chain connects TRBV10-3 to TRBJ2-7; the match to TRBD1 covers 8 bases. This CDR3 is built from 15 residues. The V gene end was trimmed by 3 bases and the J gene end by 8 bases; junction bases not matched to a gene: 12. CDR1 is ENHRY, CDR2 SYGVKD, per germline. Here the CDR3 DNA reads TGTGCCATCAGTGAACCAGGACAGGGTCTTTCCCAGCAGTACTTC. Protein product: CAISEPGQGLSQQYF.

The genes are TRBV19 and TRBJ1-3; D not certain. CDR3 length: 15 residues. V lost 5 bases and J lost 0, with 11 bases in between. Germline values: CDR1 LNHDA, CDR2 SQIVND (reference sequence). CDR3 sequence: CASSSVQSSGNTIYF. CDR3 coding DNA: TGTGCCAGTAGTTCCGTTCAAAGCTCTGGAAACACCATATATTTT.

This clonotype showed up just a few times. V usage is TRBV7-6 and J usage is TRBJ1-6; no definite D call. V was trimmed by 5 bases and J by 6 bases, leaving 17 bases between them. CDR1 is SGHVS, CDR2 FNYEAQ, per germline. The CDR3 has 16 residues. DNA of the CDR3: TGTGCCAGCAGCCCGTCCGGCGACCCCGCTAATTCACCCCTCCACTTT. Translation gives CASSPSGDPANSPLHF.

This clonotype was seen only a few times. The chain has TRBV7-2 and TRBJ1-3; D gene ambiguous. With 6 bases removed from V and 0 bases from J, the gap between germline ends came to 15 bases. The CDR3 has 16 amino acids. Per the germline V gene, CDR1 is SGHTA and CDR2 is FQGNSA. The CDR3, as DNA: TGTGCCAGCAGGGCGACAATGGCCTACTCTGGAAACACCATATATTTT. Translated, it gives CASRATMAYSGNTIYF.

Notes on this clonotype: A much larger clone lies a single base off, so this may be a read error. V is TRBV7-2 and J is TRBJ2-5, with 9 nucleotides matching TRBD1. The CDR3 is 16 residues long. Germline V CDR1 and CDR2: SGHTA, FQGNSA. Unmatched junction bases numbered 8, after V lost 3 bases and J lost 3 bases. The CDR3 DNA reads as TGTGCCAGCAGCTTTGATTTAGACAGGGGGAAAGAGACCCAGTACTTC. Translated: CASSFDLDRGKETQYF.

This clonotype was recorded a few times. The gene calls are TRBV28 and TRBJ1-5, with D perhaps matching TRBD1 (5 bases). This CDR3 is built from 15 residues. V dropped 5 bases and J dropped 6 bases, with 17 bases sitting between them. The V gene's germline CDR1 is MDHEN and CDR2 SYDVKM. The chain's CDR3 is CASSTPEGVGQPQHF. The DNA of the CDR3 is TGTGCCAGCAGTACCCCGGAAGGGGTGGGTCAGCCCCAGCATTTT.

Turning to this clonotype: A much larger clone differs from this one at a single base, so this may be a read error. The CDR3 spells CASSLPIGPNTEASF. The CDR3 region has the DNA TGTGCTAGCAGCTTACCGATTGGGCCGAACACTGAAGCTTCCTTT. The rearrangement links TRBV7-2 to TRBJ1-1; D is ambiguous. Germline CDR1 and CDR2: SGHTA and FQGNSA. This CDR3 spans 15 amino acids. Full variable domain (outside the CDR3, taken from reference TRBV7-2 and TRBJ1-1): GAGVSQSPSNKVTEKGKDVELRCDPISGHTALYWYRQSLGQGLEFLIYFQGNSAPDKSGLPSDRFSAERTGGSVSTLTIQRTQQEDSAVYLCASSLPIGPNTEASFGQGTRLTVV.

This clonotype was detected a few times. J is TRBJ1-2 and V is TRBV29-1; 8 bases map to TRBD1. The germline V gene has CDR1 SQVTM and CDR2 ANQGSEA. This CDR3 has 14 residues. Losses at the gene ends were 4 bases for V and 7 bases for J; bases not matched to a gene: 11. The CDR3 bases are TGCAGCGTTGGAGGAGACAGGGGCTACGGTGGCTACACCTTC. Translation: CSVGGDRGYGGYTF.

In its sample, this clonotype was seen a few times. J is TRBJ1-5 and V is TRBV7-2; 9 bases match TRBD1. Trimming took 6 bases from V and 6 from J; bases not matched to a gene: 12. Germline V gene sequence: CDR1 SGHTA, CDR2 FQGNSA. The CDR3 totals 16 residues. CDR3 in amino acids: CASSPPGTGITQPQHF. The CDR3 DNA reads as TGTGCCAGCAGTCCACCCGGGACAGGGATTACTCAGCCCCAGCATTTT.

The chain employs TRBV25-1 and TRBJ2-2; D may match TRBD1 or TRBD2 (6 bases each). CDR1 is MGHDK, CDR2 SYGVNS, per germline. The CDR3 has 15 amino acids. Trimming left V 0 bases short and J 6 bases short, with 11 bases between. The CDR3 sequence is CASSEYSGAAGELFF. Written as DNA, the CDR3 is TGTGCCAGCAGTGAATATTCGGGGGCCGCCGGGGAGCTGTTTTTT.

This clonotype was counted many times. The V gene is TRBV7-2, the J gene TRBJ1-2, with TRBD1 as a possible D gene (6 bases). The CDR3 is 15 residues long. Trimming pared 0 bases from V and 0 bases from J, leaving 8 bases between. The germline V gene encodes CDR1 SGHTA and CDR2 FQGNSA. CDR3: CASSLARTANYGYTF. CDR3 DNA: TGTGCCAGCAGCTTAGCGCGGACAGCTAACTATGGCTACACCTTC.

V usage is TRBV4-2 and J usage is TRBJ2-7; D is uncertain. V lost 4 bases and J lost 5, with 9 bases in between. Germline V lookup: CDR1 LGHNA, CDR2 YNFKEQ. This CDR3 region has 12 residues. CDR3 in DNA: TGTGCCAGCAGCCTACTCAGGAACGAGCAGTACTTC. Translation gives CASSLLRNEQYF.

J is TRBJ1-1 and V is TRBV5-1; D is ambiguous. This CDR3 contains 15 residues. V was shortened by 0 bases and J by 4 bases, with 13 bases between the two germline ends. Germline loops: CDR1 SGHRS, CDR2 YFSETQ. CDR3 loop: CASSLDAGVITEAFF. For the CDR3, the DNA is TGCGCCAGCAGCTTGGATGCCGGGGTGATCACTGAAGCTTTCTTT.

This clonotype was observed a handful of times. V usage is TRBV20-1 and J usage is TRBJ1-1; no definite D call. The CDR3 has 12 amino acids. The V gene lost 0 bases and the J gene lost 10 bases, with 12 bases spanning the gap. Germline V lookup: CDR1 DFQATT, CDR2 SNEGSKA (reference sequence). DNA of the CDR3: TGCAGTGCTAGAGAGTACGGACGCAGAGCTTTCTTT. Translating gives CSAREYGRRAFF.

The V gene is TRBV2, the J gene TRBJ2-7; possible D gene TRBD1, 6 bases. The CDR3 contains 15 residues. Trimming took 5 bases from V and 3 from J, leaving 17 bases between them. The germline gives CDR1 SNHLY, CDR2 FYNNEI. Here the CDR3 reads CASSLWQGTYYEQYF. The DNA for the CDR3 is TGTGCCAGCAGTTTATGGCAGGGGACCTACTACGAGCAGTACTTC.

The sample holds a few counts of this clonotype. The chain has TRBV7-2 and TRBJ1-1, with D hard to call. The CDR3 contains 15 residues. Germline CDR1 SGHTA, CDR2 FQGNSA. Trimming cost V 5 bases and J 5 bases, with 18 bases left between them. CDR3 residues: CASSAGPRVRTEAFF. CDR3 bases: TGTGCCAGCAGCGCCGGCCCCCGAGTCCGAACTGAAGCTTTCTTT.

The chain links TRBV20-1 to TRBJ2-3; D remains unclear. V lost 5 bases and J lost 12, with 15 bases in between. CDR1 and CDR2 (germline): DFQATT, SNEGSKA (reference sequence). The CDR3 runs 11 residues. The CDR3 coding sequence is TGCAGTGCTCTATCGGCTAGTTCTCAGTATTTT. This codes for CSALSASSQYF.

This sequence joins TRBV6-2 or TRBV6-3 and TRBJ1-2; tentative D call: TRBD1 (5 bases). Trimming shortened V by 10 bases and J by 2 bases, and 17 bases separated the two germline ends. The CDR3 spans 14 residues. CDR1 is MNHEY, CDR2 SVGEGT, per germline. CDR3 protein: CATALRGENYGYTF. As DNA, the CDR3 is TGTGCCACAGCACTTAGGGGCGAAAACTATGGCTACACCTTC.

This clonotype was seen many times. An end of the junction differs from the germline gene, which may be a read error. The CDR3 protein is CASSQGRRPLHF. The DNA of the CDR3 is TGCGCCAGCAGTCAAGGGAGGAGACCCCTCCACTTT. The chain combines TRBV4-1 with TRBJ1-6; D is unclear. Germline CDR1 reads MGHRA; CDR2 reads YSYEKL. The CDR3 runs 12 residues.

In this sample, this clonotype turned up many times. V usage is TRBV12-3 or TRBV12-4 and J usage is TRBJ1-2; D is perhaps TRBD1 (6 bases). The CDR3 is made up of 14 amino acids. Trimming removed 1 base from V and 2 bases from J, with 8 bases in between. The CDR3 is CASSLDRANYGYTF. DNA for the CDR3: TGTGCCAGCAGTTTAGACAGGGCCAACTATGGCTACACCTTC.

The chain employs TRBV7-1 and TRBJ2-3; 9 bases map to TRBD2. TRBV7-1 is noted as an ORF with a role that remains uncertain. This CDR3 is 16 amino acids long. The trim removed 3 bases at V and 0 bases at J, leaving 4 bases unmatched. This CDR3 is CASSSRGGHSTDTQYF. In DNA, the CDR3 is TGTGCCAGCAGCTCGCGGGGGGGGCATAGCACAGATACGCAGTATTTT.

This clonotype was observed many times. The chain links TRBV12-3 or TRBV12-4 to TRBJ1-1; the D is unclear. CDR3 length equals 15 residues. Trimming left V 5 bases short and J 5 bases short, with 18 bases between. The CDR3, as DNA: TGTGCCAGCAGTCCATCGGGCCGCACGGGGACTGAAGCTTTCTTT. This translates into CASSPSGRTGTEAFF.

In DNA form, the CDR3 reads TGTGCCAGCAGCTTATTCCGAGGGGGGGCGTGGGACTACGAGCAGTACTTC. It codes for CASSLFRGGAWDYEQYF. The V gene is TRBV7-2, the J gene TRBJ2-7; maybe TRBD2 (7 bases). Per the germline V gene, CDR1 is SGHTA and CDR2 is FQGNSA. V lost 2 bases and J lost 3, with 20 bases in between. The CDR3 covers 17 residues. Full variable domain (rest looked up from reference TRBV7-2 and TRBJ2-7): GAGVSQSPSNKVTEKGKDVELRCDPISGHTALYWYRQSLGQGLEFLIYFQGNSAPDKSGLPSDRFSAERTGGSVSTLTIQRTQQEDSAVYLCASSLFRGGAWDYEQYFGPGTRLTVT.

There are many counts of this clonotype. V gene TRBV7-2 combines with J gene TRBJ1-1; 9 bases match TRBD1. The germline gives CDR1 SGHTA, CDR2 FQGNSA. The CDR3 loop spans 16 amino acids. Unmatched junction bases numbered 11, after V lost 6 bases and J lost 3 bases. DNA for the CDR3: TGTGCCAGCAGGCGAACAGGGGGCGCAAGAGACACTGAAGCTTTCTTT. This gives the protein CASRRTGGARDTEAFF.